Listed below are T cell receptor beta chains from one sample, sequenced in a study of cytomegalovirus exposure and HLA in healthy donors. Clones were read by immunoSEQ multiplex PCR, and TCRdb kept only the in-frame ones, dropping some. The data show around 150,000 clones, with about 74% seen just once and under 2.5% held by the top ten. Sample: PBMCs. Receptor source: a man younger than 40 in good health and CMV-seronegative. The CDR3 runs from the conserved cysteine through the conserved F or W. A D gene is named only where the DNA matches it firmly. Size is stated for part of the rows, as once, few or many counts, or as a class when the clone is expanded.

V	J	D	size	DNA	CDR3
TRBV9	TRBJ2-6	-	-	TGTGCCAGCAGCGTATGGCCCTCTGGGGCCAACGTCCTGACTTTC	CASSVWPSGANVLTF
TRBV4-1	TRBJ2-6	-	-	TGCGCCAGCAGCCAACAACAGGGTAGCTCTGGGGCCAACGTCCTGACTTTC	CASSQQQGSSGANVLTF
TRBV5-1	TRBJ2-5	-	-	TGCGCCAGCAGCTGGCGACGGGGTGAGGAGACCCAGTACTTC	CASSWRRGEETQYF
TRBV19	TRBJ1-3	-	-	TGTGCCAGTAGTATAGCTCGGTTGTACTCTGGAAACACCATATATTTT	CASSIARLYSGNTIYF
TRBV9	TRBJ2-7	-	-	TGTGCCAGCAGTTTAGGGGGGGATGCCTACGAGCAGTACTTC	CASSLGGDAYEQYF
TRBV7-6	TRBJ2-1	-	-	TGTGCCAGCAGTTCGGGACAAAAGATTACCCGGGGCTCCTACAATGAGCAGTTCTTC	CASSSGQKITRGSYNEQFF
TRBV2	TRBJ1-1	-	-	TGTGCCAGCAGTACGTACACGAACACTGAAGCTTTCTTT	CASSTYTNTEAFF
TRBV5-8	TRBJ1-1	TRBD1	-	TGTGCCAGCAGGCCGACAGGGGGGAGCACTGAAGCTTTCTTT	CASRPTGGSTEAFF
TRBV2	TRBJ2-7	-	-	TGTGCCAGCAGGAGGTCCGGACTTAGATACGAGCAGTACTTC	CASRRSGLRYEQYF
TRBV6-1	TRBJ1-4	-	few	TGTGCCAGCAGTGAATGGCACCTTGCAACTAATGAAAAACTGTTTTTT	CASSEWHLATNEKLFF
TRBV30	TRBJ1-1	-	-	TGTGCCTGGGGACAGCACATGAACACTGAAGCTTTCTTT	CAWGQHMNTEAFF
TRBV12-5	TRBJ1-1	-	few	TGTGCTAGTAGTCGTCGGTTGAACACTGAAGCTTTCTTT	CASSRRLNTEAFF
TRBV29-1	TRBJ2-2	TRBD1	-	TGCACCGCGACAGGGGTCACCGGGGAGCTGTTTTTT	CTATGVTGELFF
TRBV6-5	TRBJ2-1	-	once	TGTGCCAGCAGTTACGGGCCTCACTCCTACAATGAGCAGTTCTTC	CASSYGPHSYNEQFF
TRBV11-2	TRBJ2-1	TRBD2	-	TGTGCCAGCAGCACCGGGGAAGCGGGAGGGCTGTCCTACAATGAGCAGTTCTTC	CASSTGEAGGLSYNEQFF
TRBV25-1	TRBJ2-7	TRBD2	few	TGTGCCAGCACCAAGGGGATAGGGCTAGCGGTAAACGAGCAGTACTTC	CASTKGIGLAVNEQYF
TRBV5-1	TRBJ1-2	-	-	TGCGCCAGCAGCGGAGACTACTATGGCTACACCTTC	CASSGDYYGYTF
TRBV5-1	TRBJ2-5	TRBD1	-	TGCGCCAGCAGCCTCCTGGGACAGGGACAAGAGACCCAGTACTTC	CASSLLGQGQETQYF
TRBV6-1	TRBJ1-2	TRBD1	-	TGTGCCAGCACAATACAGGGGGGGGATGGCTACACCTTC	CASTIQGGDGYTF
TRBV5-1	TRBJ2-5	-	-	TGCGCCAGCAGCTTGGAACAGGGAGACGAGACCCAGTACTTC	CASSLEQGDETQYF
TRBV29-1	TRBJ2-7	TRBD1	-	TGCAGCGTTGAGGACAGGGGGTCCTACGAGCAGTACTTC	CSVEDRGSYEQYF
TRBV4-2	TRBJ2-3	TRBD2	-	TGTGCCAGCAGCCAACTAGCGGGACAAGGCACAGATACGCAGTATTTT	CASSQLAGQGTDTQYF
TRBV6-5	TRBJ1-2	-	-	TGTGCCAGCAGTTACTCGGACAGCAAGAATGGCTACACCTTC	CASSYSDSKNGYTF
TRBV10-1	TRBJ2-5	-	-	TGCGCCAGCAGTGCTTTCGGACAAGGCGAACGGGAGACCCAGTACTTC	CASSAFGQGERETQYF
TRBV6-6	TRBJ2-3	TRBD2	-	TGTGCCAGCAGTTCCCTAGCGGGAGTAGCAGATACGCAGTATTTT	CASSSLAGVADTQYF
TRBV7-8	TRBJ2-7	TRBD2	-	TGTGCCAGCAGCGGGACTAGTGGGTACGAGCAGTACTTC	CASSGTSGYEQYF
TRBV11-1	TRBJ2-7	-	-	TGTGCCAGCAGCTTCGCTGGGGCCTCCTACGAGCAGTACTTC	CASSFAGASYEQYF
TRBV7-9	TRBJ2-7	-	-	TGTGCCAGCAGCTTGGGGCAGGGTCTGCGCGAGCAGTACTTC	CASSLGQGLREQYF
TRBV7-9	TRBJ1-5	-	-	TGTGCCAGCAGCTTAGGTAGTTACAATCAGCCCCAGCATTTT	CASSLGSYNQPQHF
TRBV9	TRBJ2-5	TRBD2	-	TGTGCCAGCAGCGGGCAGCGGGAGGGCCAGGAGACCCAGTACTTC	CASSGQREGQETQYF
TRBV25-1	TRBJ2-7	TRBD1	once	TGTGCCAGCATTGGGGACAGCTCCTACGAGCAGTACTTC	CASIGDSSYEQYF
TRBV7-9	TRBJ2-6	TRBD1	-	TGTGCCAGCAGCCCCTGGGGACAGCGATTCTCTGGGGCCAACGTCCTGACTTTC	CASSPWGQRFSGANVLTF
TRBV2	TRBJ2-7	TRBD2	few	TGTGCCAGCTGTTCTAGCGGGGGGGCCTACGAGCAGTACTTC	CASCSSGGAYEQYF
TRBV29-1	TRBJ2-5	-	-	TGCAGCGTCCCCGGAGGGTCAGCGGAGACCCAGTACTTC	CSVPGGSAETQYF
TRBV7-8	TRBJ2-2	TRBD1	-	TGTGCCAGCAGCTTACAGGGGGCTAACACCGGGGAGCTGTTTTTT	CASSLQGANTGELFF
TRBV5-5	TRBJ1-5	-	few	TGTGCCAGCAGCTTGCTGGAGACGGGCAATCAGCCCCAGCATTTT	CASSLLETGNQPQHF
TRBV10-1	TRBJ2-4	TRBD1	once	TGCGCCAGCAGTGATACGTGGGGACAGCCTCTAGCCAAAAACATTCAGTACTTC	CASSDTWGQPLAKNIQYF
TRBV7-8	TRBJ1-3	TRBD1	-	TGTGCCAGCAGCTTAGGGACAGGGGAAGGAAACACCATATATTTT	CASSLGTGEGNTIYF
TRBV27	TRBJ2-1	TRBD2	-	TGTGCCAGCAGTTTATCGATAGCGGGGATTTACAATGAGCAGTTCTTC	CASSLSIAGIYNEQFF
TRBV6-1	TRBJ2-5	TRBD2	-	TGTGCCAGCGGCAGGGAGGGTGTTGGGACCCAGTACTTC	CASGREGVGTQYF
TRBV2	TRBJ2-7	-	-	TGTGCCAGCGCCTATACCTACGAGCAGTACTTC	CASAYTYEQYF
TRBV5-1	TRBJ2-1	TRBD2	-	TGCGCCAGCAGCAAGGGACTAGCGTCAAACAATGAGCAGTTCTTC	CASSKGLASNNEQFF
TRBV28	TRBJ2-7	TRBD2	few	TGTGCCAGCAGTTTCGGGACTAGCGTTTACTACGAGCAGTACTTC	CASSFGTSVYYEQYF
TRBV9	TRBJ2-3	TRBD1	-	TGTGCCAGCAGCGCGGCTACAGGGGTAGATACGCAGTATTTT	CASSAATGVDTQYF
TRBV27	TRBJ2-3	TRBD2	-	TGTGCCAGCAGTTTTGGACTAGCGGGACCAGATACGCAGTATTTT	CASSFGLAGPDTQYF
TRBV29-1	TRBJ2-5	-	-	TGCAGCGTTAGCAGGGGCCAAGAGACCCAGTACTTC	CSVSRGQETQYF
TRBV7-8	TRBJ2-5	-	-	TGTGCCAGCAGCTCCGCCGCAGGGGCCGAGACCCAGTACTTC	CASSSAAGAETQYF
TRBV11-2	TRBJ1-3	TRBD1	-	TGTGCCAGCAGCTTAGGGACAGGGACTTCAAACACCATATATTTT	CASSLGTGTSNTIYF
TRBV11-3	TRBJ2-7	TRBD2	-	TGTGCCAGCAGCCGTAGCGGGAGGGCCGGGAACGAGCAGTACTTC	CASSRSGRAGNEQYF
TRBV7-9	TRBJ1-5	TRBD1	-	TGTGCCAGCAGCTCGGGGACAGGGGACTATCAGCCCCAGCATTTT	CASSSGTGDYQPQHF
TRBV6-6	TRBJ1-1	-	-	TGTGCCAGCAGTTACTCTTTTACAGGACCTTACACTGAAGCTTTCTTT	CASSYSFTGPYTEAFF
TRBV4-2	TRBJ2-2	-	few	TGTGCCAGCAGCCAAGGGGCTACCCTGTCAGGGGAGCTGTTTTTT	CASSQGATLSGELFF
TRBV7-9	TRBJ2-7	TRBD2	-	TGTGCCAGCAGCCCCGGGACTAGCGGGAGCGAGCAGTACTTC	CASSPGTSGSEQYF
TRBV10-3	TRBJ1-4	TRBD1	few	TGTGCCATCAGCACCGGGACAGGGGGAGGGTATGAAAAACTGTTTTTT	CAISTGTGGGYEKLFF
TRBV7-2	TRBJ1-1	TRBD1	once	TGTGCCAGCAGCTCGGGACAGGGGAGCCCTGAAGCTTTCTTT	CASSSGQGSPEAFF
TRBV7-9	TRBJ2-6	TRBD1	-	TGTGCCAGCAGCTCCGACAGGGCCGGGGCCAACGTCCTGACTTTC	CASSSDRAGANVLTF